This T cell receptor (beta chain) comes out of a study of T cells in tuberculosis. Across the whole study: This South African cohort compared adolescents with or without latent tuberculosis against adults with active tuberculosis.

The CDR3 extends over 16 amino acids. CDR1 and CDR2 from the germline V gene are LNHNV and YYDKDF (reference sequence). The V gene lost 5 bases and the J gene lost 4 bases, with 21 bases spanning the gap. Comments on this clone: Its target is unknown.

Some clones are missing from TCRdb's copy, which holds only in-frame ones; the method was immunoSEQ multiplex PCR. The table has fewer than 40,000 clones, approximately 93% seen once; the top ten hold approximately 8%. Overall study results and limits: Shorter CDR3-alpha in active tuberculosis partly drove smaller distances. Smaller distances to GMM-specific TCRs suggested their expansion in active tuberculosis.

This sequence originates from a donor between 10 and 35 years old with latent tuberculosis or without tuberculosis infection. V gene TRBV15 combines with J gene TRBJ2-7; tentative D call: TRBD2 (6 bases). The sample comprised PBMCs. The CDR3 nucleotides are TGTGCCACCAGCGGCGGGACTTCGGCCAGGCTTTACGAGCAGTACTTC. Amino acid sequence: CATSGGTSARLYEQYF.